The 30 T cell receptor beta chains below come from one sample, sequenced in a study of blood T cell repertoires in COVID-19. Generated by immunoSEQ multiplex PCR, the TCRdb table keeps only in-frame clones and is missing some. This table holds just over 75,000 clones, 65% to 85% found once. The sequenced material came from peripheral blood. These receptors were taken from a man aged 45-65 years with acute or convalescent COVID-19.

The chain has TRBV7-3 and TRBJ2-2; tentatively, D is TRBD1 (6 bases). Germline lookup yields CDR1 SGHTA and CDR2 FQGTGA. The CDR3 extends over 14 amino acids. V shed 8 bases and J shed 0 bases, with 10 bases lying between them. In DNA form, the CDR3 reads TGTGCCAGCCGGTCAGGGGCGAACACCGGGGAGCTGTTTTTT. It yields the protein CASRSGANTGELFF. Complete variable domain (other parts from reference TRBV7-3 and TRBJ2-2): GAGVSQTPSNKVTEKGKYVELRCDPISGHTALYWYRQSLGQGPEFLIYFQGTGAADDSGLPNDRFFAVRPEGSVSTLKIQRTERGDSAVYLCASRSGANTGELFFGEGSRLTVL.

The chain links TRBV7-9 to TRBJ2-2; 7 nucleotides line up with TRBD1. J was trimmed by 7 bases and V by 5 bases; bases with no gene match: 7. This CDR3 is 14 amino acids long. Germline V gene data show CDR1 as SEHNR and CDR2 as FQNEAQ (reference sequence). The CDR3: CASSRGQSGGELFF. The CDR3 nucleotides are TGTGCCAGCAGCAGGGGACAGTCAGGCGGGGAGCTGTTTTTT.

This clone was picked up one time. V usage is TRBV12-3 or TRBV12-4 and J usage is TRBJ1-2; the D is unclear. Trimming cost V 5 bases and J 5 bases, with 12 bases left between them. This CDR3 has 13 amino acids. The DNA of the CDR3 is TGTGCCAGCAGTCCAGGAGCGGTTTATGGCTACACCTTC. Its protein is CASSPGAVYGYTF.

This clone was observed once. This chain joins TRBV14 and TRBJ2-3; no definite D call. V gave up 1 base and J gave up 1 base, with 9 bases separating them. CDR1 is SGHDN, CDR2 FVKESK, per germline. This CDR3 has 15 residues. The CDR3 protein is CASSQALGGTDTQYF. The DNA of the CDR3 is TGTGCCAGCAGCCAAGCTTTGGGCGGCACAGATACGCAGTATTTT.

The V and J genes are TRBV10-3 and TRBJ2-3; 9 bases fit TRBD2. Germline V gene data show CDR1 as ENHRY and CDR2 as SYGVKD. With V trimmed by 4 bases and J by 0 bases, 2 bases remained unmatched. CDR3 size: 15 residues. The CDR3 is CAISASGTSTDTQYF. For the CDR3, the DNA is TGTGCCATCAGTGCTAGCGGGACTAGCACAGATACGCAGTATTTT.

V gene TRBV9 combines with J gene TRBJ1-2; D gene ambiguous. The CDR3 length is 13 residues. V lost 0 bases and J lost 9, with 12 bases in between. Germline V CDR1 and CDR2: SGDLS, YYNGEE. CDR3 sequence (DNA): TGTGCCAGCAGCGTAGGGCAAACCGGGAGCTACACCTTC. This sequence encodes CASSVGQTGSYTF. Full variable domain (outside the CDR3, taken from reference TRBV9 and TRBJ1-2): DSGVTQTPKHLITATGQRVTLRCSPRSGDLSVYWYQQSLDQGLQFLIQYYNGEERAKGNILERFSAQQFPDLHSELNLSSLELGDSALYFCASSVGQTGSYTFGSGTRLTVV.

The chain uses TRBV2 and TRBJ2-3, with 8 bases matching TRBD2. Per germline, CDR1 SNHLY and CDR2 FYNNEI. The V gene end was trimmed by 6 bases and the J gene end by 0 bases; junction bases not matched to a gene: 5. The length of the CDR3 is 15 residues. CDR3 amino acids: CASSPTSGSTDTQYF. CDR3 DNA sequence: TGTGCCAGCAGCCCAACTAGCGGAAGCACAGATACGCAGTATTTT.

This clone was detected only a few times. This sequence joins TRBV2 and TRBJ1-1; D not certain. Trimming pared 4 bases from V and 1 base from J, leaving 7 bases between. The CDR3 spans 13 residues. Germline assignment: CDR1 SNHLY and CDR2 FYNNEI. CDR3 nucleotides: TGTGCCAGCAGTGGCGGAAGGAACACTGAAGCTTTCTTT. As protein: CASSGGRNTEAFF.

The rearrangement links TRBV3-1 (or the pseudogene TRBV3-2) to TRBJ2-7; 8 nucleotides agree with TRBD1. Per germline, CDR1 LGHDT and CDR2 YNNKEL (reference sequence). V was clipped by 0 bases and J by 9 bases; unmatched bases: 10. The CDR3 has 15 amino acids. Written as DNA, the CDR3 is TGTGCCAGCAGCCAAGATCGGGACAGGACTCGGGGGCAGTACTTC. Its protein is CASSQDRDRTRGQYF.

The genes are TRBV9 and TRBJ1-4; no clear D gene. CDR3 length: 13 amino acids. V was trimmed by 6 bases and J by 10 bases, leaving 16 bases between them. Germline V CDR1 and CDR2: SGDLS, YYNGEE. DNA of the CDR3: TGTGCCAGCACCCCGAGGGAGGGTCGAAAACTGTTTTTT. It codes for CASTPREGRKLFF.

The chain is built from TRBV19 and TRBJ1-6; 7 bases are shared with TRBD1. This CDR3 spans 15 amino acids. Unmatched junction bases numbered 5, after V lost 3 bases and J lost 6 bases. Germline CDR1 LNHDA, CDR2 SQIVND (reference sequence). The CDR3, as DNA: TGTGCCAGTAGTATGGGGACAGTCTTTAATTCACCCCTCCACTTT. It codes for CASSMGTVFNSPLHF.

This chain links TRBV6-1 with TRBJ1-1; TRBD1 is a possible D gene (6 bases). The V end lost 4 bases, the J end lost 0 bases, and 21 bases lay between the germline ends. This CDR3 is 18 amino acids long. Germline CDR1 reads MNHNS; CDR2 reads SASEGT. The CDR3 spells CASSASWGQGPMNTEAFF. The CDR3 nucleotides are TGTGCCAGCAGTGCATCATGGGGGCAGGGGCCGATGAACACTGAAGCTTTCTTT.

V gene TRBV4-3 combines with J gene TRBJ2-1; 8 bases agree with TRBD2. The germline V gene has CDR1 LGHNA and CDR2 YSLEER. This CDR3 has 18 amino acids. J gave up 8 bases and V 3 bases, and 18 bases lay outside the gene matches. DNA of the CDR3: TGCGCCAGCAGCCAGGGAGCGACTGTAGCGGGGAAGCGGGATGAGCAGTTCTTC. Its protein product is CASSQGATVAGKRDEQFF.

Only one count was recorded for this clone. This chain joins TRBV7-2 and TRBJ2-7; possibly TRBD1 for D (6 bases). V lost 4 bases, J lost 3 bases, and 16 bases lay in between. The germline V gene encodes CDR1 SGHTA and CDR2 FQGNSA. The CDR3 is 15 residues long. CDR3 region: CASSSARGHNYEQYF. The CDR3 DNA reads as TGTGCCAGCAGCTCCGCCAGGGGTCATAACTACGAGCAGTACTTC.

The chain combines TRBV7-8 with TRBJ2-1, with D tentatively TRBD1 (5 bases). The CDR3 runs to 12 residues. Trimming stripped 6 bases from V and 6 bases from J, with 9 bases between. Germline lookup yields CDR1 SGHVS and CDR2 FQNEAQ. The CDR3 loop reads CASSRQFNEQFF. In DNA, the CDR3 is TGTGCCAGCAGTCGACAGTTCAATGAGCAGTTCTTC.

The chain links TRBV28 to TRBJ1-3; 7 bases align to TRBD1. The trim removed 5 bases at V and 2 bases at J, leaving 6 bases unmatched. This CDR3 has 15 amino acids. Germline loops: CDR1 MDHEN, CDR2 SYDVKM. As DNA, the CDR3 is TGTGCCAGCAGTCGCGACAGGGTAGCTGGAAACACCATATATTTT. It encodes CASSRDRVAGNTIYF.

The rearrangement uses TRBV7-2 and TRBJ1-2; D remains ambiguous. The CDR3 runs to 11 residues. Trimming removed 5 bases at V and 5 bases at J, with 6 bases between. CDR1 is SGHTA and CDR2 is FQGNSA in the germline V gene. CDR3 sequence reads: CASSPSYGYTF. CDR3 in DNA: TGTGCCAGCAGCCCCTCGTATGGCTACACCTTC.

The chain recombines TRBV7-6 with TRBJ2-3; TRBD2 aligns across 7 bases. Germline V gene data show CDR1 as SGHVS and CDR2 as FNYEAQ. The CDR3 totals 13 residues. V trimming: 4 bases; J trimming: 11 bases; junction bases outside the gene matches: 9. The CDR3 nucleotides read TGTGCCAGCAGCTCTAGCGGAGGGGTGGAGCAGTATTTT. The encoded protein is CASSSSGGVEQYF.

The CDR3 region is CASRRSPSQETQYF. In DNA form, the CDR3 reads TGTGCCAGCCGTCGAAGTCCTAGCCAAGAGACCCAGTACTTC. The rearrangement uses TRBV5-6 and TRBJ2-5; D call uncertain. CDR1 and CDR2 (germline): SGHDT, YYEEEE. V was pared by 7 bases and J by 1 base, with 14 bases between. The CDR3 extends over 14 amino acids.

This chain joins TRBV19 and TRBJ2-3, with TRBD1 as a possible D gene (6 bases). Germline lookup yields CDR1 LNHDA and CDR2 SQIVND (reference sequence). The CDR3 sequence is 15 residues long. The V and J ends lost 7 bases and 4 bases respectively, with 18 bases between them. CDR3 residues: CASKLGGVSADTQYF. Written as DNA, the CDR3 is TGTGCCAGTAAATTAGGGGGTGTGAGCGCAGATACGCAGTATTTT.

The chain employs TRBV5-7 and TRBJ1-2; 9 bases agree with TRBD1. TRBV5-7 is annotated as an ORF whose role is uncertain. After removal of 1 base from V and 4 bases from J, the junction contained 8 bases not matched to a gene. The CDR3 has 16 residues. The CDR3 DNA reads TGTGCCAGCAGCTTGAAAGGGACAGGGAAGGGCTATGGCTACACCTTC. This gives the protein CASSLKGTGKGYGYTF.

CDR3 residues: CASSVVEAGEQYF. DNA of the CDR3: TGTGCCAGCAGCGTAGTTGAGGCTGGTGAGCAGTACTTC. The V and J genes are TRBV9 and TRBJ2-7; D gene unclear. The CDR3 is 13 amino acids. V lost 0 bases and J 7 bases, leaving 11 bases between the germline ends. The germline gives CDR1 SGDLS, CDR2 YYNGEE.

V gene TRBV6-5 combines with J gene TRBJ1-2; D call uncertain. This CDR3 spans 14 amino acids. Looked up from germline, CDR1 is MNHEY and CDR2 is SVGAGI. The V and J ends lost 0 bases and 5 bases respectively, with 10 bases between them. CDR3 DNA sequence: TGTGCCAGCAGTTACTCTACGAGGGAATATGGCTACACCTTC. This translates into CASSYSTREYGYTF.

J is TRBJ1-3 and V is TRBV10-3; 7 positions match TRBD1. There are 15 residues in the CDR3. Germline loops: CDR1 ENHRY, CDR2 SYGVKD. The trim removed 3 bases at V and 4 bases at J, leaving 6 bases unmatched. CDR3 residues: CAISDPGTEGNTIYF. DNA of the CDR3: TGTGCCATCAGTGATCCCGGGACAGAAGGAAACACCATATATTTT.

This clone was detected only a few times. The chain employs TRBV7-8 and TRBJ1-1; D may be TRBD1 (5 bases). Germline CDR1 SGHVS, CDR2 FQNEAQ. V gave up 8 bases and J gave up 4 bases, with 17 bases separating them. CDR3 size: 14 residues. DNA of the CDR3: TGTGCCAGCTACGGCAGGGAGGGTGCCACTGAAGCTTTCTTT. Translation gives CASYGREGATEAFF.

The CDR3 loop reads CASSLGQVFGNTIYF. The CDR3 coding sequence is TGCGCCAGCAGCTTGGGACAGGTTTTTGGAAACACCATATATTTT. The chain is built from TRBV5-1 and TRBJ1-3; D might be TRBD1 (6 bases). This CDR3 has 15 residues. V shed 0 bases and J shed 3 bases, with 10 bases lying between them. CDR1 SGHRS and CDR2 YFSETQ come from the germline V gene.

The CDR3 DNA is TGCAGCTGGAAGACAGGCGGTACAGATACGCAGTATTTT. Encoded protein: CSWKTGGTDTQYF. The chain has TRBV29-1 and TRBJ2-3, with D possibly TRBD1 on 6 matching bases. Trimming cost V 8 bases and J 3 bases, with 15 bases left between them. The CDR3 loop spans 13 amino acids. Germline-derived CDR1 and CDR2 are SQVTM and ANQGSEA.

As for this clone: One junction end does not reproduce the germline sequence, and a read error may be involved. This chain links TRBV30 with TRBJ1-6; D unclear. The CDR3 is 15 residues long. Germline CDR1 is GTSNPN and CDR2 is SVGIG (reference sequence). The CDR3 sequence: CAGRRSSSYNSPLHF. The CDR3 DNA reads as TGTGCCGGGAGACGGAGCAGCTCCTATAATTCACCCCTCCACTTT.

This clone was picked up a small number of times. V usage is TRBV30 and J usage is TRBJ1-6, with a tentative D call TRBD1 (6 bases). This CDR3 region has 15 residues. V gave up 2 bases and J gave up 7 bases, with 15 bases separating them. Germline-derived CDR1 and CDR2 are GTSNPN and SVGIG (reference sequence). The CDR3 is CAWSSGGQANSPLHF. CDR3 DNA sequence: TGTGCCTGGAGTAGTGGGGGACAAGCAAATTCACCCCTCCACTTT.

The chain recombines TRBV7-9 with TRBJ1-1, with 8 bases aligning to TRBD1. The V gene end was trimmed by 4 bases and the J gene end by 5 bases; junction bases not matched to a gene: 9. This CDR3 contains 15 residues. CDR1 and CDR2 (germline): SEHNR, FQNEAQ (reference sequence). CDR3: CASSSGQGGVTEAFF. The CDR3 DNA follows: TGTGCCAGCAGCTCCGGACAGGGTGGAGTGACTGAAGCTTTCTTT.